A selection of T cell receptor beta chains follows, all from one sample in a study of control samples from healthy donors and cancer patients. Data came from immunoSEQ multiplex PCR; TCRdb stores just in-frame clones and leaves some out. The sample has some 89,000 clones, around 86% seen once; the top ten hold around 20%. The sample consisted of blood. Receptor source: a man aged 25-45 years in good health. CDR3s include the opening cysteine and the closing phenylalanine or tryptophan. A D gene is named only where the DNA matches it firmly. Size is omitted from some rows. Given values are once, few, many or a class for expanded clones.

d_call,clone_size,j_call,v_call,cdr3_aa,cdr3_nt
TRBD1,.,TRBJ1-6,TRBV6-5,CASTLQGARNSPLHF,TGTGCCAGCACCCTACAGGGGGCACGGAATTCACCCCTCCACTTT
.,.,TRBJ1-3,TRBV18,CASDTVSGNTIYF,TGTGCCAGCGACACCGTCTCTGGAAACACCATATATTTT
.,.,TRBJ2-3,TRBV5-5,CASSLWGVSTDTQYF,TGTGCCAGCAGCTTGTGGGGAGTTAGCACAGATACGCAGTATTTT
.,.,TRBJ1-2,TRBV6-4,CASSDSGGVNYGYTF,TGTGCCAGCAGTGACTCGGGGGGGGTGAACTATGGCTACACCTTC
.,.,TRBJ1-2,TRBV2,CASSDGTYGYTF,TGTGCCAGCAGTGACGGCACCTATGGCTACACCTTC
TRBD1,.,TRBJ1-2,TRBV7-9,CASSLGQGQGGYTF,TGTGCCAGCAGCTTAGGACAGGGACAGGGGGGCTACACCTTC
TRBD1,.,TRBJ2-7,TRBV27,CASSLTGQVYEQYF,TGTGCCAGCAGTTTAACGGGACAGGTCTACGAGCAGTACTTC
.,.,TRBJ1-3,TRBV4-1,CASSQDGFSGNTIYF,TGCGCCAGCAGCCAAGATGGGTTCTCTGGAAACACCATATATTTT
.,.,TRBJ1-1,TRBV15,CATSRGRGTRDTEAFF,TGTGCCACCAGCAGAGGGAGAGGGACCCGGGACACTGAAGCTTTCTTT
.,.,TRBJ2-1,TRBV24-1,CAIEGGTGGDEQFF,TGTGCCATCGAAGGGGGGACCGGCGGCGATGAGCAGTTCTTC
.,.,TRBJ2-3,TRBV6-5,CASSYFGGDTQYF,TGTGCCAGCAGTTACTTTGGGGGGGATACGCAGTATTTT
.,.,TRBJ1-5,TRBV18,CASSPSRNQPQHF,TGTGCCAGCTCACCAAGCCGAAATCAGCCCCAGCATTTT
TRBD1,few,TRBJ1-2,TRBV9,CASSTGTGLYGYTF,TGTGCCAGCAGCACCGGGACAGGATTATATGGCTACACCTTC
.,.,TRBJ2-5,TRBV18,CASSPRTDQETQYF,TGTGCCAGCTCACCACGGACAGACCAAGAGACCCAGTACTTC
.,.,TRBJ2-2,TRBV7-9,CASSLVAGPGELFF,TGTGCCAGCAGCTTAGTGGCAGGTCCCGGGGAGCTGTTTTTT
.,.,TRBJ1-5,TRBV3-1/TRBV3-2,CASSPGEGWEPQHF,TGTGCCAGCAGCCCGGGGGAAGGGTGGGAGCCCCAGCATTTT
TRBD1,.,TRBJ2-3,TRBV25-1,CASSYQGAGTDTQYF,TGTGCCAGCAGTTACCAGGGGGCAGGCACAGATACGCAGTATTTT
.,.,TRBJ1-1,TRBV12-3/TRBV12-4,CASRWGGATEAFF,TGTGCCAGCAGGTGGGGGGGAGCAACTGAAGCTTTCTTT
TRBD1,few,TRBJ2-5,TRBV9,CASNRGLGTQETQYF,TGTGCCAGCAACAGGGGATTGGGAACCCAAGAGACCCAGTACTTC
.,.,TRBJ1-3,TRBV2,CASDEGNENTIYF,TGTGCCAGCGACGAAGGGAACGAAAACACCATATATTTT
TRBD1,.,TRBJ2-1,TRBV7-9,CASSLAGGQGVYNEQFF,TGTGCCAGCAGCTTAGCGGGGGGACAGGGGGTCTACAATGAGCAGTTCTTC
.,.,TRBJ1-1,TRBV5-1,CASSLESGGGDTEAFF,TGCGCCAGCAGCTTGGAATCTGGGGGAGGGGACACTGAAGCTTTCTTT
.,once,TRBJ2-3,TRBV7-2,CASSLESTDTQYF,TGTGCCAGCAGCTTAGAAAGCACAGATACGCAGTATTTT
.,few,TRBJ1-6,TRBV7-9,CASSSDDSPLHF,TGTGCCAGCAGCTCAGACGATTCACCCCTCCACTTT
TRBD1,.,TRBJ1-5,TRBV12-5,CASGSTGGNQPQHF,TGTGCTAGTGGCTCGACAGGGGGCAATCAGCCCCAGCATTTT
.,.,TRBJ2-2,TRBV6-5,CASSFQRRNTGELFF,TGTGCCAGCAGTTTCCAGCGGCGAAACACCGGGGAGCTGTTTTTT
.,.,TRBJ2-5,TRBV5-1,CASSATQQGETQYF,TGCGCCAGCAGCGCAACACAGCAGGGTGAGACCCAGTACTTC
.,once,TRBJ1-2,TRBV2,CASSEAHGYTF,TGTGCCAGCAGTGAGGCCCATGGCTACACCTTC
.,few,TRBJ2-2,TRBV6-5,CASSYGTRNTGELFF,TGTGCCAGCAGTTACGGAACAAGGAACACCGGGGAGCTGTTTTTT
.,.,TRBJ2-7,TRBV15,CATSRDRGRAYEQYF,TGTGCCACCAGCAGAGATCGGGGCAGAGCCTACGAGCAGTACTTC
.,.,TRBJ1-1,TRBV20-1,CPSGRHTEAFF,TGCCCCTCGGGGAGACACACTGAAGCTTTCTTT
.,.,TRBJ1-1,TRBV2,CASKGGRATEAFF,TGTGCCAGCAAGGGGGGCAGGGCCACTGAAGCTTTCTTT
.,few,TRBJ1-6,TRBV30,CAAQLGVPRGSPLHF,TGTGCCGCCCAATTGGGCGTCCCGAGGGGGTCACCCCTCCACTTT
.,.,TRBJ2-2,TRBV12-3/TRBV12-4,CASSTTGELFF,TGTGCCAGCAGTACCACCGGGGAGCTGTTTTTT
.,.,TRBJ1-4,TRBV5-4,CASSLKGVSHEKLFF,TGTGCCAGCAGTTTAAAGGGAGTATCGCATGAAAAACTGTTTTTT
.,once,TRBJ2-7,TRBV10-3,CAIKSPQSDYEQYF,TGTGCCATCAAATCCCCTCAATCGGACTACGAGCAGTACTTC
TRBD2,.,TRBJ2-3,TRBV2,CASSAPAGGRDTDTQYF,TGTGCCAGCAGTGCCCCAGCGGGGGGGCGGGACACAGATACGCAGTATTTT